The rows below give T cell receptor beta chains drawn from one sample of a study of T cell changes during pregnancy in multiple sclerosis. TCRdb keeps only in-frame clones here, not all; method: immunoSEQ multiplex PCR. The sample contains around 100,000 clones, about nine tenths of which appear only once. The sample was peripheral blood, taken in the second trimester of pregnancy. The receptors here all came from a female donor in good health, enrolled as a control in a pregnancy study. CDR3s include the opening cysteine and the closing phenylalanine or tryptophan. Each record gives: J gene, V gene, clone size, D gene, CDR3 length, CDR3 DNA, CDR3 protein. A D gene is named only where the DNA matches it firmly. Expanded clones are given a class, and other clones once, few, many or no size at all.

J: TRBJ1-5
V: TRBV4-1
size: -
D: TRBD1
length: 16
DNA: TGCGCCAGCAGCTTGCAACCGGACAGGGGTGGTCAGCCCCAGCATTTT
CDR3: CASSLQPDRGGQPQHF

J: TRBJ1-1
V: TRBV30
size: few
D: -
length: 12
DNA: TGTGCCTGGAAGATGGGGCTTCCTGAAGCTTTCTTT
CDR3: CAWKMGLPEAFF

J: TRBJ2-7
V: TRBV4-2
size: -
D: -
length: 15
DNA: TGTGCCAGCAGCACCCGGGAGGGGGCACCCTACGAGCAGTACTTC
CDR3: CASSTREGAPYEQYF

J: TRBJ1-1
V: TRBV6-1
size: -
D: -
length: 15
DNA: TGTGCCAGCAGTGAAAGAACAGCTACAGACACTGAAGCTTTCTTT
CDR3: CASSERTATDTEAFF

J: TRBJ2-7
V: TRBV19
size: -
D: -
length: 13
DNA: TGTGCCAGTAGTATAGGCCCCCGACTCGAGCAGTACTTC
CDR3: CASSIGPRLEQYF

J: TRBJ2-2
V: TRBV7-8
size: -
D: TRBD2
length: 17
DNA: TGTGCCAGCAGCACCCAGACTAGCGGGGGGGCATCCGGGGAGCTGTTTTTT
CDR3: CASSTQTSGGASGELFF

J: TRBJ1-2
V: TRBV28
size: -
D: TRBD1
length: 14
DNA: TGTGCCAGCAGGTTACCGGGACAGGGAGATGGCTACACCTTC
CDR3: CASRLPGQGDGYTF

J: TRBJ2-5
V: TRBV6-1
size: -
D: -
length: 15
DNA: TGTGCCAGCAGTGAAGGGGCAGGGAACCAAGAGACCCAGTACTTC
CDR3: CASSEGAGNQETQYF

J: TRBJ1-5
V: TRBV2
size: -
D: TRBD1
length: 15
DNA: TGTGCCAGCAGTGGGGACAGGGTGGGGGATCAGCCCCAGCATTTT
CDR3: CASSGDRVGDQPQHF

J: TRBJ2-7
V: TRBV6-1
size: -
D: TRBD1
length: 14
DNA: TGTGCCAGCCTCGGGGCAGGGGGCTATCAAGAGCAGTACTTC
CDR3: CASLGAGGYQEQYF

J: TRBJ2-5
V: TRBV9
size: -
D: TRBD1
length: 14
DNA: TGTGCCAGCAGCGGAATGGGACAGTATGAGACCCAGTACTTC
CDR3: CASSGMGQYETQYF

J: TRBJ2-3
V: TRBV27
size: once
D: TRBD2
length: 15
DNA: TGTGCCAGCAGTTTGGGGCGGGGGGGCCCTAATACGCAGTATTTT
CDR3: CASSLGRGGPNTQYF

J: TRBJ1-2
V: TRBV2
size: -
D: -
length: 12
DNA: TGTGCCAGCAGTGTAGGGGAATATGGCTACACCTTC
CDR3: CASSVGEYGYTF

J: TRBJ1-4
V: TRBV18
size: -
D: -
length: 15
DNA: TGTGCCAGCTCAGGAACAGGGTCAACTAATGAAAAACTGTTTTTT
CDR3: CASSGTGSTNEKLFF

J: TRBJ2-7
V: TRBV7-8
size: -
D: TRBD2
length: 17
DNA: TGTGCCAGCAGCTTCGCTAGCGGGAGACCCCCTAACTACGAGCAGTACTTC
CDR3: CASSFASGRPPNYEQYF

J: TRBJ2-5
V: TRBV7-9
size: -
D: -
length: 14
DNA: TGTGCCAGCAGCTTAGGCGGCGGGGCCCGCACCCAGTACTTC
CDR3: CASSLGGGARTQYF

J: TRBJ1-6
V: TRBV9
size: -
D: TRBD1
length: 15
DNA: TGTGCCAGCAGCGGGACAGGGGGGGATAATTCACCCCTCCACTTT
CDR3: CASSGTGGDNSPLHF

J: TRBJ2-3
V: TRBV7-8
size: -
D: TRBD2
length: 16
DNA: TGTGCCAGCAGCTTCCCACTAGCGGGGGGCACAGATACGCAGTATTTT
CDR3: CASSFPLAGGTDTQYF

J: TRBJ1-1
V: TRBV28
size: -
D: -
length: 13
DNA: TGTGCCAGCAGTTTGTGGGGAGGCACTGAAGCTTTCTTT
CDR3: CASSLWGGTEAFF

J: TRBJ2-7
V: TRBV4-2
size: -
D: -
length: 17
DNA: TGTGCCAGCAGCCAAGGTCTTTTAGGGGGACCCTCCTACGAGCAGTACTTC
CDR3: CASSQGLLGGPSYEQYF

J: TRBJ2-3
V: TRBV7-2
size: -
D: TRBD2
length: 15
DNA: TGTGCCAGCAGCTGGGAGCGGGGAACCACAGATACGCAGTATTTT
CDR3: CASSWERGTTDTQYF

J: TRBJ2-7
V: TRBV9
size: -
D: TRBD1
length: 13
DNA: TGTGCCAGCAGCCGACAGGGGACCTACGAGCAGTACTTC
CDR3: CASSRQGTYEQYF

J: TRBJ2-5
V: TRBV7-2
size: -
D: -
length: 15
DNA: TGTGCCAGCAGCCATAACGCAGGGGGGCAAGAGACCCAGTACTTC
CDR3: CASSHNAGGQETQYF

J: TRBJ2-5
V: TRBV14
size: once
D: TRBD2
length: 17
DNA: TGTGCCAGCAGCCACTTAACGGGGGGGAGAGCCCAAGAGACCCAGTACTTC
CDR3: CASSHLTGGRAQETQYF

J: TRBJ1-1
V: TRBV14
size: -
D: -
length: 14
DNA: TGTGCCAGCAGCCAAGTTGGGGGGATTAATGAAGCTTTCTTT
CDR3: CASSQVGGINEAFF

J: TRBJ2-3
V: TRBV10-3
size: -
D: TRBD2
length: 14
DNA: TGTGCCACCGGACTAGCGGGGGGCACAGATACGCAGTATTTT
CDR3: CATGLAGGTDTQYF

J: TRBJ2-7
V: TRBV6-5
size: -
D: -
length: 15
DNA: TGTGCCAGCAGTTACTCGAGTACAGAGACCTACGAGCAGTACTTC
CDR3: CASSYSSTETYEQYF

J: TRBJ1-6
V: TRBV5-1
size: -
D: TRBD1
length: 16
DNA: TGCGCCAGCACCTTTTTTGGACAGGGGGCCGATTCACCCCTCCACTTT
CDR3: CASTFFGQGADSPLHF

J: TRBJ2-2
V: TRBV9
size: few
D: -
length: 15
DNA: TGTGCCAGCACGGCGCGGGGTGCGAACACCGGGGAGCTGTTTTTT
CDR3: CASTARGANTGELFF

J: TRBJ1-1
V: TRBV11-2
size: once
D: -
length: 16
DNA: TGTGCCAGCAGCCCCTCGTGGGGTGGAGGGAACACTGAAGCTTTCTTT
CDR3: CASSPSWGGGNTEAFF

J: TRBJ2-3
V: TRBV25-1
size: -
D: -
length: 14
DNA: TGTGCCAGCAGTGGCGGGATCACCACAGATACGCAGTATTTT
CDR3: CASSGGITTDTQYF

J: TRBJ1-4
V: TRBV5-1
size: -
D: TRBD1
length: 14
DNA: TGCGCCAGCAGCTCCAACAGGGGTGGTGAAAAACTGTTTTTT
CDR3: CASSSNRGGEKLFF

J: TRBJ2-7
V: TRBV5-1
size: few
D: -
length: 14
DNA: TGCGCCAGCAGCGGAGGACTAAGCGTCGACGAGCAGTACTTC
CDR3: CASSGGLSVDEQYF

J: TRBJ1-5
V: TRBV5-6
size: -
D: TRBD1
length: 15
DNA: TGTGCCAGCAGCTTAAAAGACAGGGACAATCAGCCCCAGCATTTT
CDR3: CASSLKDRDNQPQHF

J: TRBJ2-7
V: TRBV19
size: few
D: -
length: 17
DNA: TGTGCCAGTAGTCCCCGGGGTACAATCGCCGGCTCCTACGAGCAGTACTTC
CDR3: CASSPRGTIAGSYEQYF

J: TRBJ1-4
V: TRBV30
size: -
D: TRBD1
length: 15
DNA: TGTGCCTGGAGTGTATATCAGGGGGCCTTCGAAAAACTGTTTTTT
CDR3: CAWSVYQGAFEKLFF

J: TRBJ1-1
V: TRBV7-2
size: -
D: -
length: 14
DNA: TGTGCCAGCAGGCTTAGAGGGTGGGCAACTGAAGCTTTCTTT
CDR3: CASRLRGWATEAFF

J: TRBJ2-1
V: TRBV4-1
size: once
D: TRBD2
length: 16
DNA: TGCGCCAGCAGCCAAGGGACTAGCGGGGTGAACAATGAGCAGTTCTTC
CDR3: CASSQGTSGVNNEQFF

J: TRBJ1-1
V: TRBV10-1
size: -
D: -
length: 15
DNA: TGCGCCAGCAGTGAGTCGAGGACAGTGAACACTGAAGCTTTCTTT
CDR3: CASSESRTVNTEAFF

J: TRBJ1-4
V: TRBV30
size: -
D: TRBD1
length: 15
DNA: TGTGCCTGGAGTGGTAGACAGGGGGCTAATGAAAAACTGTTTTTT
CDR3: CAWSGRQGANEKLFF